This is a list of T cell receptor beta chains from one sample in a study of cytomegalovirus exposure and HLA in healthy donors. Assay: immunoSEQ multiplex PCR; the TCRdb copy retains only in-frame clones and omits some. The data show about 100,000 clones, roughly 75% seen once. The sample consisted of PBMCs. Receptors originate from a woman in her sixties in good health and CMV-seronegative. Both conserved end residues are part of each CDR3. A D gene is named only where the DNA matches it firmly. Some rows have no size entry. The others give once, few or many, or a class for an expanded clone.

TGTGCCAGCACCGGGAACACTGAAGCTTTCTTT	CASTGNTEAFF	NA	TRBV28	TRBJ1-1	NA
TGTGCCAGCAGCCGAGCGGGAGGGCCAGATACGCAGTATTTT	CASSRAGGPDTQYF	TRBD2	TRBV11-3	TRBJ2-3	NA
TGTGCCAGTAGCAACGACAGGGCCTATAACGGGGAGCTGTTTTTT	CASSNDRAYNGELFF	TRBD1	TRBV19	TRBJ2-2	NA
TGTGCCAGCAGCCCCCGGACTAGCGGGGCCTCCTACGAGCAGTACTTC	CASSPRTSGASYEQYF	TRBD2	TRBV7-8	TRBJ2-7	NA
TGTGCCAGCAGCCTACTACGGGCAGGGGGATCGGGGGAGCAGTACTTC	CASSLLRAGGSGEQYF	TRBD1	TRBV7-8	TRBJ2-7	NA
TGTGCCACCACTACCGACAGGGTGGGATACAATGAGCAGTTCTTC	CATTTDRVGYNEQFF	TRBD1	TRBV15	TRBJ2-1	NA
TGTGCAAGTCGCTTCCTTAAGACTAGCGGTTACAATGAGCAGTTCTTC	CASRFLKTSGYNEQFF	NA	TRBV12-2	TRBJ2-1	NA
TGTGCTAGTGGCTCGGGACAGGGAAATAATGAAAAACTGTTTTTT	CASGSGQGNNEKLFF	TRBD1	TRBV12-5	TRBJ1-4	few
TGTGCCAGCAGTGCGAGGACAGGGTCTAGCGAGCAGTACTTC	CASSARTGSSEQYF	TRBD1	TRBV25-1	TRBJ2-7	once
TGTGCCAGCAGCCCTCCGGGACAGGGTCTATGGAACACTGAAGCTTTCTTT	CASSPPGQGLWNTEAFF	TRBD1	TRBV7-9	TRBJ1-1	NA
TGCAGCGTTGGGGGCCAAGCTTTCTTT	CSVGGQAFF	NA	TRBV29-1	TRBJ1-1	NA
TGTGCCATCAGTGGGCGAACCACAGGGGGCACGGCTTTCTTT	CAISGRTTGGTAFF	TRBD1	TRBV10-3	TRBJ1-1	NA
TGTGCCAGCGGGCAGGGGTCGAACACTGAAGCTTTCTTT	CASGQGSNTEAFF	NA	TRBV2	TRBJ1-1	NA
TGTGCCAGCAGCTTAGACTCTAATGAAAAACTGTTTTTT	CASSLDSNEKLFF	NA	TRBV7-6	TRBJ1-4	few
TGTGCCAGCTCACCACTTCAGGGATCTAATGAAAAACTGTTTTTT	CASSPLQGSNEKLFF	NA	TRBV18	TRBJ1-4	few
TGTGCCAGCAGCTCCCTCGGGGACTCCCGGGATGAGCAGTTCTTC	CASSSLGDSRDEQFF	NA	TRBV7-6	TRBJ2-1	few
TGTGCCAGCTCCCCCGGGGAGGGGTTCCAGCCCCAGCATTTT	CASSPGEGFQPQHF	NA	TRBV6-5	TRBJ1-5	NA
TGTGCCAGTAGTTTCCGGACAGGTGGAAACGAGCAGTACTTC	CASSFRTGGNEQYF	TRBD1	TRBV19	TRBJ2-7	NA
TGTGCCAGCTACCCAGCGGGCTCCTACAATGAGCAGTTCTTC	CASYPAGSYNEQFF	NA	TRBV5-4	TRBJ2-1	once
TGTGCCAGCAGCCCCTCGTTGGCAGGCAATCAGCCCCAGCATTTT	CASSPSLAGNQPQHF	NA	TRBV6-6	TRBJ1-5	NA
TGTGCCAGCAGCTTAGACAGCCATGGCTACACCTTC	CASSLDSHGYTF	NA	TRBV7-2	TRBJ1-2	once
TGTGCCAGCAGCTCGCCAGGGTTCCCCTATAGCAATCAGCCCCAGCATTTT	CASSSPGFPYSNQPQHF	NA	TRBV12-1	TRBJ1-5	NA
TGTGCCAGCGGACGCGGCACGGGAGCAAACGAGCAGTACTTC	CASGRGTGANEQYF	NA	TRBV6-5	TRBJ2-7	few
TGTGCCAGCAGTTTCCAGGGAGCTAGCGGGAGTGATGAGCAGTTCTTC	CASSFQGASGSDEQFF	TRBD2	TRBV28	TRBJ2-1	NA